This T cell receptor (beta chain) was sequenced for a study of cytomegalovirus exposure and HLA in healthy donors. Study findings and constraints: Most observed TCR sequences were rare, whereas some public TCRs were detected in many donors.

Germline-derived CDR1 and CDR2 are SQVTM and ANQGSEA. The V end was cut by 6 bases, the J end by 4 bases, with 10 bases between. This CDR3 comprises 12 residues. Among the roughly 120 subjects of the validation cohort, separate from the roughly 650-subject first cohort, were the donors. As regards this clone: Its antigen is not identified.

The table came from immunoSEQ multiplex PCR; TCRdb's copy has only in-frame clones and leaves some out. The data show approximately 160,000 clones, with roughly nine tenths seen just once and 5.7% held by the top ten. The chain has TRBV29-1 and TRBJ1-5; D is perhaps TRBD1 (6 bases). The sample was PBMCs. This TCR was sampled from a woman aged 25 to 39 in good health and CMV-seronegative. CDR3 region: CSVAQGNQPQHF. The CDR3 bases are TGCAGCGTGGCCCAGGGGAATCAGCCCCAGCATTTT.